This TCR beta chain came from a study of molecular identifiers for immune sequencing clone quantification. The CDR3 totals 15 residues. The trim removed 7 bases at V and 5 bases at J, leaving 4 bases unmatched. TCRdb reanalysed the PCR reads using MiXCR and keeps one entry per CDR3 protein. The data show about 100,000 distinct CDR3 sequences, over 20% seen once. This clonotype originated in a human donor in good health. Some libraries in this study had Jurkat cell RNA spiked in. The chain is built from TRBV12-3 or TRBV12-4 and TRBJ2-1; TRBD2 agrees at 14 bases. Sequencing was performed on naive CD8+ T cells from blood, with Jurkat cell RNA spiked in. Subset reported: FACS-sorted CD8+CD4-CCR7+CD45RA+ naive T cells. CDR3 nucleotide sequence: TGTGCCAGCATAGGGACTAGCGGGAGCGACAATGAGCAGTTCTTC. Amino acids: CASIGTSGSDNEQFF.